This TCR beta chain was obtained from a study of T cells in Graves' hyperthyroidism and ophthalmopathy. Study conclusions and caveats: Ophthalmopathy was distinguished from stable hyperthyroidism by 13 V-J signatures.

V was pared by 2 bases and J by 3 bases, with 14 bases between. Germline CDR1 reads MNHEY; CDR2 reads SVGEGT. CDR3 length: 15 residues. For this clonotype: Its antigen is not known.

Amplified TCR beta CDR3 regions derived from RNA transcripts. HTBI primers were employed in a first-round RT-PCR of the TCR CDR3. MiXCR, applied by TCRdb to the multiplex PCR reads, yields one record per CDR3 protein. The profile shows more than 500,000 distinct CDR3 sequences, approximately 14% of them singletons. This receptor was taken from a middle-aged woman with Graves' ophthalmopathy. The sample consisted of blood. V is TRBV6-2 or TRBV6-3 and J is TRBJ2-7; possible D gene TRBD1, 6 bases. The CDR3 sequence: CASSYGGGYYYEQYF. CDR3 nucleotide sequence: TGTGCCAGCAGTTACGGGGGCGGCTACTACTACGAGCAGTACTTC.